The 32 T cell receptor beta chains below all came from one sample that was sequenced in a study of blood T cell repertoires in COVID-19. The repertoire was sequenced with immunoSEQ multiplex PCR; TCRdb's copy has only in-frame clones and lacks some. The sample consists of about 200,000 clones, roughly 90% of them appearing once. Sequencing was performed on PBMCs or T cells enriched from blood (not recorded which). The receptors were gathered from a woman aged 25 to 39 with acute COVID-19.

The V gene is TRBV5-1, the J gene TRBJ2-3; 8 nucleotides align to TRBD2. Unmatched junction bases numbered 11, after V lost 4 bases and J lost 1 base. Germline CDR1 and CDR2: SGHRS and YFSETQ. This CDR3 region has 17 residues. The CDR3, as DNA: TGCGCCAGCAGCCAGGCGGGGGGCGGAGGGGGCACAGATACGCAGTATTTT. It specifies CASSQAGGGGGTDTQYF.

The rearrangement joins TRBV20-1 to TRBJ2-7; possibly TRBD2 for D (6 bases). Germline V gene data show CDR1 as DFQATT and CDR2 as SNEGSKA (reference sequence). The CDR3 contains 11 residues. Trimming took off 5 bases at V and 3 bases at J, with 8 bases between the two ends. CDR3 sequence: CSARENYEQYF. DNA for the CDR3: TGCAGTGCTCGGGAGAACTACGAGCAGTACTTC.

This clone occurred once. The V gene is TRBV5-3, the J gene TRBJ2-7; TRBD1 matches 9 bases. TRBV5-3 is labeled an ORF, and its function is uncertain. The CDR3 has 16 residues. The V and J ends lost 4 bases and 2 bases, in that order; junction bases with no gene match: 10. The DNA for the CDR3 is TGTGCCAGAAGCACCTCCCCGGGACAGGGAACCTACGAGCAGTACTTC. This sequence encodes CARSTSPGQGTYEQYF.

The chain couples TRBV5-6 to TRBJ2-3; 9 nucleotides match TRBD2. The germline CDR1 and CDR2 sequences are SGHDT and YYEEEE. V lost 1 base, J lost 5 bases, and 5 bases stayed unmatched. There are 15 residues in the CDR3. In nucleotides, the CDR3 is TGTGCCAGCAGCTTGCAGCGGGGGGTTGGAGATACGCAGTATTTT. It specifies CASSLQRGVGDTQYF.

Written as DNA, the CDR3 is TGTGCCAGCAGCCTTAGCGCGGGCGCGACTCTCTCTGGGGCCAACGTCCTGACTTTC. It encodes CASSLSAGATLSGANVLTF. The rearrangement joins TRBV7-2 to TRBJ2-6, with TRBD2 as a possible D gene (5 bases). V was pared by 5 bases and J by 0 bases, with 20 bases between. CDR3 length: 19 amino acids. Germline V lookup: CDR1 SGHTA, CDR2 FQGNSA.

The chain couples TRBV5-6 to TRBJ1-2; unclear D gene. The germline V gene encodes CDR1 SGHDT and CDR2 YYEEEE. The CDR3 spans 13 residues. Trimming shortened V by 0 bases and J by 4 bases, and 7 bases separated the two germline ends. CDR3: CASSLDGSYGYTF. The DNA for the CDR3 is TGTGCCAGCAGCTTGGACGGTAGCTATGGCTACACCTTC.

The chain has TRBV10-3 and TRBJ1-6, with 9 bases lining up with TRBD1. This CDR3 is built from 15 residues. Germline-derived CDR1 and CDR2 are ENHRY and SYGVKD. Trimming removed 4 bases from V and 6 bases from J; junction bases left unmatched: 4. CDR3 coding DNA: TGTGCCATCAGTGGGGGACAGGGAGGTAATTCACCCCTCCACTTT. Translating gives CAISGGQGGNSPLHF.

The genes are TRBV3-1 (or the pseudogene TRBV3-2) and TRBJ2-5, with 9 nucleotides matching TRBD1. V lost 1 base and J lost 1; bases outside the gene matches: 4. This CDR3 comprises 16 residues. Germline-derived CDR1 and CDR2 are LGHDT and YNNKEL (reference sequence). CDR3 in DNA: TGTGCCAGCAGCCAAGTAGGACAGGGGCCCCAAGAGACCCAGTACTTC. Translated, it gives CASSQVGQGPQETQYF.

V and J are TRBV19 and TRBJ1-5; 7 nucleotides agree with TRBD1. This CDR3 contains 13 residues. The V gene end was trimmed by 7 bases and the J gene end by 9 bases; junction bases not matched to a gene: 9. CDR1 is LNHDA, CDR2 SQIVND, per germline (reference sequence). CDR3 coding DNA: TGTGCCAGTACGGGGACAGACCTTCGGCCCCAGCATTTT. Protein: CASTGTDLRPQHF.

This rearrangement joins TRBV7-9 to TRBJ2-5; 7 bases match TRBD1. The germline gives CDR1 SEHNR, CDR2 FQNEAQ (reference sequence). Trimming at V came to 2 bases and at J to 5 bases, leaving 20 bases not matched to a gene. This CDR3 has 19 residues. The CDR3 nucleotides read TGTGCCAGCAGCTTAAGATGGCCCGGAACGACAGGGTTGATTGAGACCCAGTACTTC. The encoded protein is CASSLRWPGTTGLIETQYF.

The gene calls are TRBV11-1 and TRBJ2-3; 11 nucleotides align to TRBD2. Germline assignment: CDR1 SGHAT and CDR2 FQDESV (reference sequence). The CDR3 totals 14 residues. V shed 8 bases and J 9 bases; nucleotides not matched to a gene: 10. DNA for the CDR3: TGTGCCAGCCGAGGGACTAGCGGTGTCAGGACGCAGTATTTT. This gives the protein CASRGTSGVRTQYF.

The genes are TRBV27 and TRBJ1-6, with D perhaps matching TRBD1 (5 bases). The ends were cut back, 4 bases at V and 2 bases at J, with 12 bases in the middle. Per germline, CDR1 MNHEY and CDR2 SMNVEV (reference sequence). This CDR3 is 16 amino acids long. CDR3 nucleotides: TGTGCCAGCAGTTCCGGGGGGAGCGCCTATAATTCACCCCTCCACTTT. The encoded protein is CASSSGGSAYNSPLHF.

In DNA form, the CDR3 reads TGTGCCAGCAGTTTCCTTGGACAGGGTCATCAGCCCCAGCATTTT. Translating it yields CASSFLGQGHQPQHF. V usage is TRBV27 and J usage is TRBJ1-5, with 8 nucleotides matching TRBD1. Germline CDR1 is MNHEY and CDR2 is SMNVEV (reference sequence). This CDR3 region has 15 residues. The trim removed 3 bases at V and 5 bases at J, leaving 6 bases unmatched.

This chain joins TRBV6-5 and TRBJ1-2; D possibly corresponds to TRBD1 (6 bases). This CDR3 comprises 13 residues. The V and J ends lost 6 bases and 10 bases respectively, with 18 bases between them. Germline CDR1 is MNHEY and CDR2 is SVGAGI. The DNA for the CDR3 is TGTGCCAGCAGGGATACAGGGTTGTGGGTCTACACCTTC. Translated, it gives CASRDTGLWVYTF.

This clone showed up just once. The chain has TRBV11-2 and TRBJ1-1; 8 nucleotides line up with TRBD1. This CDR3 region has 13 residues. Per the germline V gene, CDR1 is SGHAT and CDR2 is FQNNGV. Trimming took 6 bases from V and 7 from J; bases not matched to a gene: 7. CDR3 coding DNA: TGTGCCAGCAGTTTCGGGACAGGATATGAAGCTTTCTTT. The encoded protein is CASSFGTGYEAFF.

The rearrangement joins TRBV2 to TRBJ2-3; a possible D gene is TRBD2 (5 bases). Per the germline V gene, CDR1 is SNHLY and CDR2 is FYNNEI. Trimming pared 7 bases from V and 4 bases from J, leaving 12 bases between. The CDR3 consists of 13 residues. The chain's CDR3 is CASKRAEADTQYF. The CDR3 nucleotides read TGTGCCAGCAAGAGGGCAGAGGCAGATACGCAGTATTTT.

This clone occurred a few times. This sequence joins TRBV19 and TRBJ2-1; 13 nucleotides align to TRBD2. The CDR3 runs 14 residues. The germline V gene encodes CDR1 LNHDA and CDR2 SQIVND (reference sequence). J was trimmed by 7 bases and V by 7 bases; bases with no gene match: 4. The CDR3 spells CASNRLAGGNEQFF. In DNA form, the CDR3 reads TGTGCCAGTAACCGACTAGCGGGGGGAAATGAGCAGTTCTTC.

This chain connects TRBV4-2 to TRBJ2-3; tentative D call: TRBD2 (7 bases). The CDR3 runs 16 residues. Germline V CDR1 and CDR2: LGHNA, YNFKEQ. Trimming shortened V by 0 bases and J by 6 bases, and 16 bases separated the two germline ends. This CDR3 is CASSQDMRGGRDTQYF. CDR3 bases: TGTGCCAGCAGCCAAGATATGAGGGGGGGCCGGGATACGCAGTATTTT.

The J gene is TRBJ2-3, the V gene TRBV6-4, with 9 bases matching TRBD2. V was clipped by 5 bases and J by 5 bases; unmatched bases: 11. Germline CDR1 is MRHNA and CDR2 is SNTAGT. The CDR3 runs 16 residues. CDR3 sequence reads: CASSPGASGELDTQYF. CDR3 sequence (DNA): TGTGCCAGCAGTCCCGGGGCTAGCGGGGAATTAGATACGCAGTATTTT.

The chain joins TRBV7-6 to TRBJ2-7; weak D call: TRBD2 (6 bases). V was pared by 5 bases and J by 0 bases, with 17 bases between. In germline, CDR1 is SGHVS, CDR2 FNYEAQ. The CDR3 totals 16 residues. CDR3 region: CASSLTGTPSSYEQYF. Written as DNA, the CDR3 is TGTGCCAGCAGCCTCACCGGGACTCCGAGCTCCTACGAGCAGTACTTC.

The chain uses TRBV6-1 and TRBJ1-2; D unresolved. Germline CDR1 MNHNS, CDR2 SASEGT. V lost 4 bases to trimming and J lost 4 bases, with 19 bases between them. This CDR3 comprises 16 residues. The CDR3 DNA reads TGTGCCAGCAGTGCTACTCCATCCGGGAGATCCTATGGCTACACCTTC. It encodes CASSATPSGRSYGYTF.

This clone came up once. The rearrangement joins TRBV19 to TRBJ1-6; D is ambiguous. The CDR3 totals 14 residues. The V and J ends lost 8 bases and 4 bases respectively, with 12 bases between them. Germline lookup yields CDR1 LNHDA and CDR2 SQIVND (reference sequence). CDR3 protein: CASQRLYYNSPLHF. The CDR3 DNA is TGTGCCAGTCAAAGACTGTATTATAATTCACCCCTCCACTTT.

CDR3 nucleotide sequence: TGTGCCAGCAGTACTACTAACTATGGCTACACCTTC. This sequence encodes CASSTTNYGYTF. The chain recombines TRBV9 with TRBJ1-2, with D uncertain. CDR3 size: 12 residues. Trimming left V 5 bases short and J 0 bases short, with 5 bases between. Germline loops: CDR1 SGDLS, CDR2 YYNGEE.

V usage is TRBV21-1 and J usage is TRBJ2-4; the table assigns TRBD1, which was not confirmed against the DNA. TRBV21-1 has pseudogene status. This CDR3 spans 16 amino acids. DNA for the CDR3: TGTGCCAGCAGCAACAGGGACAGGGGAGCCAAAAACATTCAGTACTTC. Translation gives CASSNRDRGAKNIQYF.

This sequence joins TRBV11-3 and TRBJ2-7; D might be TRBD2 (5 bases). Germline CDR1 and CDR2: SGHNT and YENEEA. The CDR3 totals 13 residues. The V and J ends lost 0 bases and 6 bases respectively, with 9 bases between them. CDR3 in DNA: TGTGCCAGCAGCTTAGATAGGGAGAGCGAGCAGTACTTC. Translated: CASSLDRESEQYF.

This clone has just a few counts. The CDR3 spells CASSSNNGQGARETQYF. The CDR3 DNA reads TGTGCCAGCAGCTCGAATAACGGACAGGGGGCTCGAGAGACCCAGTACTTC. The J gene is TRBJ2-5, the V gene TRBV11-3; 11 nucleotides line up with TRBD1. Per the germline V gene, CDR1 is SGHNT and CDR2 is YENEEA. The length of the CDR3 is 17 residues. V shed 4 bases, J shed 4 bases, and the junction held 11 bases outside the gene matches.

V is TRBV12-5 and J is TRBJ1-6; no clear D. From germline, CDR1 is LGHNT and CDR2 FRNRAP. The length of the CDR3 is 11 residues. The ends were cut back, 7 bases at V and 7 bases at J, with 5 bases in the middle. CDR3 sequence: CASALNSPLHF. CDR3 DNA: TGTGCTAGTGCCCTAAATTCACCCCTCCACTTT.

The chain couples TRBV7-2 to TRBJ1-6, with D hard to call. There are 15 residues in the CDR3. Germline assignment: CDR1 SGHTA and CDR2 FQGNSA. The germline V and J ends were trimmed by 6 bases and 0 bases, with 9 bases remaining between them. CDR3 DNA: TGTGCCAGCAGGCCGGCGGGCTCCTATAATTCACCCCTCCACTTT. Translating it yields CASRPAGSYNSPLHF.

The rearrangement joins TRBV7-8 to TRBJ1-4; D gene ambiguous. Germline loops: CDR1 SGHVS, CDR2 FQNEAQ. The CDR3 covers 15 residues. V lost 4 bases and J lost 3, with 12 bases in between. CDR3: CASSSRRVSNEKLFF. The CDR3 nucleotides are TGTGCCAGCAGCTCCCGGAGAGTATCTAATGAAAAACTGTTTTTT.

The chain carries TRBV2 and TRBJ1-4; maybe TRBD1 (5 bases). The CDR3 extends over 15 amino acids. CDR1 is SNHLY and CDR2 is FYNNEI in the germline V gene. Trimming shortened V by 4 bases and J by 3 bases, and 12 bases separated the two germline ends. The CDR3 coding sequence is TGTGCCAGCAGTGCGCAAGGGGTGGCTAATGAAAAACTGTTTTTT. Its protein product is CASSAQGVANEKLFF. The whole variable domain, remainder taken from reference TRBV2 and TRBJ1-4, is EPEVTQTPSHQVTQMGQEVILRCVPISNHLYFYWYRQILGQKVEFLVSFYNNEISEKSEIFDDQFSVERPDGSNFTLKIRSTKLEDSAMYFCASSAQGVANEKLFFGSGTQLSVL.

The chain recombines TRBV7-9 with TRBJ1-5, with 8 bases lining up with TRBD1. The junction had 6 bases not matched to a gene; V was cut back by 5 bases and J by 6 bases. Germline V gene data show CDR1 as SEHNR and CDR2 as FQNEAQ (reference sequence). The CDR3 spans 14 residues. CDR3 in amino acids: CASSRQGLGQPQHF. CDR3 DNA sequence: TGTGCCAGCAGCCGACAGGGGTTAGGTCAGCCCCAGCATTTT.

J is TRBJ2-3 and V is TRBV6-2 or TRBV6-3; 10 bases map to TRBD2. Germline lookup yields CDR1 MNHEY and CDR2 SVGEGT. The CDR3 spans 17 residues. V shed 0 bases and J 5 bases; nucleotides not matched to a gene: 8. CDR3 coding DNA: TGTGCCAGCAGTTACTCTTCAAGCGGGGGGGCCCTAGATACGCAGTATTTT. It is translated as CASSYSSSGGALDTQYF.